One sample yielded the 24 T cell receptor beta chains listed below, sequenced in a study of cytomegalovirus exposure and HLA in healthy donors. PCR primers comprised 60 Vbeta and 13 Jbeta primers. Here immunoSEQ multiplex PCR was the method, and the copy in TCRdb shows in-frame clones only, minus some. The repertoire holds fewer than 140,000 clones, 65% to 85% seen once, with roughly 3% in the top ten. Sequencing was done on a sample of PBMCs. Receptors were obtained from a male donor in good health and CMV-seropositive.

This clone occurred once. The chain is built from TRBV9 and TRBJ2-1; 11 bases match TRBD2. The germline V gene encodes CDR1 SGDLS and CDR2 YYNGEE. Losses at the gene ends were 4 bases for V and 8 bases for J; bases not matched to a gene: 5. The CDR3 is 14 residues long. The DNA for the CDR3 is TGTGCCAGCAGCCCACCGGGACTAGCGGATGAGCAGTTCTTC. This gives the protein CASSPPGLADEQFF.

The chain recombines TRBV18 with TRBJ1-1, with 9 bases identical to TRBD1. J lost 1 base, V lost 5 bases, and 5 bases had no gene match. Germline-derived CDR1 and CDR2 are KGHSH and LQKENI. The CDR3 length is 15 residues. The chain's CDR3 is CASSAGQGPNTEAFF. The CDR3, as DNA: TGTGCCAGCTCAGCGGGACAGGGACCGAACACTGAAGCTTTCTTT.

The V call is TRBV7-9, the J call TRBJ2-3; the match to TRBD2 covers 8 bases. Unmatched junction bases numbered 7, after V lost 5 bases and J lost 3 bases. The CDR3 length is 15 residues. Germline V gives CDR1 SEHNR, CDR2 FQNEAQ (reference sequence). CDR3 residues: CASSLTSGITDTQYF. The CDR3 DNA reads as TGTGCCAGCAGCCTAACTAGCGGAATAACAGATACGCAGTATTTT.

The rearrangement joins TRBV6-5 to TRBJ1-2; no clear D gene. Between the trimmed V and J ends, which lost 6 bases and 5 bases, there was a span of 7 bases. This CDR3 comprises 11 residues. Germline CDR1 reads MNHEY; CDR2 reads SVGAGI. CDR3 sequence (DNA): TGTGCCAGCAGGCGAGATTATGGCTACACCTTC. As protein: CASRRDYGYTF.

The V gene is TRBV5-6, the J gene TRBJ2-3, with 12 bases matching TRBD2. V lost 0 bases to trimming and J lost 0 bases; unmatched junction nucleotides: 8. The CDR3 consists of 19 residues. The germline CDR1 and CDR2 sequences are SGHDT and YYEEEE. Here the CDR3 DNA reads TGTGCCAGCAGCTTGGTAGGCCTAGCGGGGGGGACTAGCACAGATACGCAGTATTTT. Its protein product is CASSLVGLAGGTSTDTQYF.

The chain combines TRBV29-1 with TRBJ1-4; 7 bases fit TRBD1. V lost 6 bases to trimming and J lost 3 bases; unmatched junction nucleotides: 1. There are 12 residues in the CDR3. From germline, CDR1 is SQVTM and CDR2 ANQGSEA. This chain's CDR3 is CSVRGSNEKLFF. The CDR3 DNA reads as TGCAGCGTCAGGGGGTCTAATGAAAAACTGTTTTTT.

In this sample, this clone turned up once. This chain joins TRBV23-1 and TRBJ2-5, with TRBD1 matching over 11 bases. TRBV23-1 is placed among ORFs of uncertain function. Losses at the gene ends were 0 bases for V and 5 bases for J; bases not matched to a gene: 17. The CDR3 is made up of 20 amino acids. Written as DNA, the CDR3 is TGCGCCAGCAGTCAATCAGCGCTACACCGAAGGACAGGGGGCGGGGAGACCCAGTACTTC. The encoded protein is CASSQSALHRRTGGGETQYF.

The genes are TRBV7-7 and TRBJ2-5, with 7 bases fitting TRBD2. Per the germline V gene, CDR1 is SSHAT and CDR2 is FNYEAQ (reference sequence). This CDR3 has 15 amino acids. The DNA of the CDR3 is TGTGCTAGTGCACGTAGCGGGCTAAGCCAAGAGACCCAGTACTTC. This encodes CASARSGLSQETQYF.

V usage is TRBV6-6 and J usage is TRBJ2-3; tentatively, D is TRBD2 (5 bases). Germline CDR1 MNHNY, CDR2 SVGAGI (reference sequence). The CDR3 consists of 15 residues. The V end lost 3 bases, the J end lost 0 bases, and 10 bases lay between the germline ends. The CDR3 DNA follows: TGTGCCAGCAGTTATGGAGGCAGAAGCACAGATACGCAGTATTTT. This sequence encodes CASSYGGRSTDTQYF.

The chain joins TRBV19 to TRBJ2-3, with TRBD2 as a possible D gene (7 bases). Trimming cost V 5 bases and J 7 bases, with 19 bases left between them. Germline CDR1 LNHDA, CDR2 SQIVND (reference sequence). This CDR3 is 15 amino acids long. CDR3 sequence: CASSGWGGGLYTQYF. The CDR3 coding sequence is TGTGCCAGTAGTGGTTGGGGGGGCGGCCTCTATACGCAGTATTTT.

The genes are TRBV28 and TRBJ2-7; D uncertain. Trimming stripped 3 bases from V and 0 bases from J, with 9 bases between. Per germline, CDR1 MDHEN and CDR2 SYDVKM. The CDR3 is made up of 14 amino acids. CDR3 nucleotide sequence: TGTGCCAGCAGTTTGGTCGACACCTCCTACGAGCAGTACTTC. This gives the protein CASSLVDTSYEQYF.

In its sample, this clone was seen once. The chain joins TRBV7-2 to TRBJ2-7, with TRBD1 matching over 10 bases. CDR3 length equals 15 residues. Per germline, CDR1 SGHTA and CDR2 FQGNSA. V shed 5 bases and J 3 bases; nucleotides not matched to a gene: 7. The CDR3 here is CASSPRRTGGYEQYF. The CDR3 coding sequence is TGTGCCAGCAGCCCGCGGCGGACAGGGGGCTACGAGCAGTACTTC.

The CDR3 nucleotides read TGCGCCAGCAGCGTCACTAGCGGGGGGCCGACGGATACGCAGTATTTT. Encoded protein: CASSVTSGGPTDTQYF. The chain carries TRBV4-1 and TRBJ2-3, with 12 bases that match TRBD2. V gave up 5 bases and J gave up 6 bases; unmatched junction bases: 9. This CDR3 has 16 amino acids. Germline V lookup: CDR1 MGHRA, CDR2 YSYEKL.

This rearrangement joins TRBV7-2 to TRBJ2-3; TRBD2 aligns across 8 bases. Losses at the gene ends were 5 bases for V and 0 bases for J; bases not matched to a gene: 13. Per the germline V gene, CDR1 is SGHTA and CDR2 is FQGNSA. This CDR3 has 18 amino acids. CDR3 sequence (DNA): TGTGCCAGCAGCAGACGGCTAGCGGGCCCAACTAGCACAGATACGCAGTATTTT. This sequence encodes CASSRRLAGPTSTDTQYF.

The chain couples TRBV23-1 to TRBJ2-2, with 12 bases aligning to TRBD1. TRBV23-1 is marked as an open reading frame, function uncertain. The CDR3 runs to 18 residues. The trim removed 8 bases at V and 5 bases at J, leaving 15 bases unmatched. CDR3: CASPTQRDRGRRTGELFF. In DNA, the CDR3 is TGCGCCAGCCCTACCCAGCGGGACAGGGGGCGAAGAACCGGGGAGCTGTTTTTT.

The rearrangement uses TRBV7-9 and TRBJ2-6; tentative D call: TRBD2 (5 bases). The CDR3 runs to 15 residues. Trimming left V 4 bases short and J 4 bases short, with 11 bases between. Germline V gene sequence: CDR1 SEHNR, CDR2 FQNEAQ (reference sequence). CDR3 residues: CASSSSGTGANVLTF. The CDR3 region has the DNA TGTGCCAGCAGCTCCAGCGGTACCGGGGCCAACGTCCTGACTTTC.

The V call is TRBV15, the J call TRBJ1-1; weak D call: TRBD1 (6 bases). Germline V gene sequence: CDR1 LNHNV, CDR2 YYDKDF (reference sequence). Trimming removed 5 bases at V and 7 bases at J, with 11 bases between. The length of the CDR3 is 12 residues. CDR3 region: CATSGTGFEAFF. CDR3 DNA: TGTGCCACCAGCGGAACAGGGTTTGAAGCTTTCTTT.

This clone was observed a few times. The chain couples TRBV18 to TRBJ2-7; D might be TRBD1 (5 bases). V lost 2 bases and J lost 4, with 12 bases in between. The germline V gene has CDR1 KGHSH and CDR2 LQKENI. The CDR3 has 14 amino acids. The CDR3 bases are TGTGCCAGCTCACCATCAGGCAGGGAATACGAGCAGTACTTC. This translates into CASSPSGREYEQYF. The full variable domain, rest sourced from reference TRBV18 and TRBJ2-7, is NAGVMQNPRHLVRRRGQEARLRCSPMKGHSHVYWYRQLPEEGLKFMVYLQKENIIDESGMPKERFSAEFPKEGPSILRIQQVVRGDSAAYFCASSPSGREYEQYFGPGTRLTVT.

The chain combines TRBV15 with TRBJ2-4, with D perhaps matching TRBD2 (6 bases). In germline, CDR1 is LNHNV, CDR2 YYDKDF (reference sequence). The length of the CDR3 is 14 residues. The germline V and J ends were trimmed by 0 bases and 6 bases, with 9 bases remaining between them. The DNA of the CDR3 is TGTGCCACCAGCAGAGAGGGGGGTAGAAACATTCAGTACTTC. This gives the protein CATSREGGRNIQYF. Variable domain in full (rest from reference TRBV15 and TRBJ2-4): DAMVIQNPRYQVTQFGKPVTLSCSQTLNHNVMYWYQQKSSQAPKLLFHYYDKDFNNEADTPDNFQSRRPNTSFCFLDIRSPGLGDTAMYLCATSREGGRNIQYFGAGTRLSVL.

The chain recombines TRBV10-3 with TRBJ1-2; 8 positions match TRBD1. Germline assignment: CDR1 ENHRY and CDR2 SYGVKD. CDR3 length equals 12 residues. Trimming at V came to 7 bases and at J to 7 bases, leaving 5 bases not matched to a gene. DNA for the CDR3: TGTGCCATCACAGGGGGCCTTAGTGGCTACACCTTC. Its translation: CAITGGLSGYTF.

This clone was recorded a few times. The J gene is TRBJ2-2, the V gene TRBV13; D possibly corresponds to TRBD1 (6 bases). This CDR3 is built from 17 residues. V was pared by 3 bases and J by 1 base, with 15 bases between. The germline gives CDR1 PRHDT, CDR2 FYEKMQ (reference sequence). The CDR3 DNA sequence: TGTGCCAGCAGCTTTGCTACGTACAGGGAGAACACCGGGGAGCTGTTTTTT. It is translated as CASSFATYRENTGELFF.

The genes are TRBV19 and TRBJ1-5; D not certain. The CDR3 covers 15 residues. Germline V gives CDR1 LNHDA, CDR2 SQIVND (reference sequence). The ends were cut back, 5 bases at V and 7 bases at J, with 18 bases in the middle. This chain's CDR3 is CASSLWASDQQPQHF. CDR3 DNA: TGTGCCAGTAGTCTGTGGGCCTCTGACCAACAGCCCCAGCATTTT.

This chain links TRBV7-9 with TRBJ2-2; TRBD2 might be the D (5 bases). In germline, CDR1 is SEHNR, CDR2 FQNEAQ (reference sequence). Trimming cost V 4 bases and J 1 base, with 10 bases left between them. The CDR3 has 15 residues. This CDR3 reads CASSSRTLNTGELFF. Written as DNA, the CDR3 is TGTGCCAGCAGCTCCAGGACTTTGAACACCGGGGAGCTGTTTTTT.

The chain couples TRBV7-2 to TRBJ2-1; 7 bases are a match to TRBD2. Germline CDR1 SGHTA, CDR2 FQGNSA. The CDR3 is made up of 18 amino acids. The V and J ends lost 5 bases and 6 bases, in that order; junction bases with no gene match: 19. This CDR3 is CASSPDLLALRRTNEQFF. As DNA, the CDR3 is TGTGCCAGCAGCCCCGACTTACTAGCGCTTCGGAGAACCAATGAGCAGTTCTTC.